What follows are 20 T cell receptor beta chains derived from one specimen sequenced in a study of PD-1 blockade in classical Hodgkin lymphoma. Time point meaning: newly diagnosed, previously untreated cHL patient sample. With magnetic negative selection, CD4+ T cells were purified from PBMCs that had been thawed. The data were produced by immunoSEQ multiplex PCR, yet TCRdb's version contains in-frame clones alone and is incomplete. The table has 30,000 to 40,000 clones, around 89% seen once. The sample was CD4+ T cells from blood. The receptors were sampled from a human donor with classical Hodgkin lymphoma.

The chain joins TRBV28 to TRBJ2-5; TRBD2 is a possible D gene (7 bases). From germline, CDR1 is MDHEN and CDR2 SYDVKM. The CDR3 is 13 residues long. CDR3 amino acids: CSTGGPLQETQYF. Written as DNA, the CDR3 is TGTTCAACGGGGGGCCCACTCCAAGAGACCCAGTACTTC.

The V gene is TRBV5-1, the J gene TRBJ1-2; no reliable D call. The CDR3 contains 18 residues. Trimming left V 2 bases short and J 0 bases short, with 20 bases between. The germline V gene encodes CDR1 SGHRS and CDR2 YFSETQ. In DNA, the CDR3 is TGCGCCAGCAGCTTTAGGCCCGCGGCGGAGCTTTCTAACTATGGCTACACCTTC. It encodes CASSFRPAAELSNYGYTF. Looking up the rest from reference TRBV5-1 and TRBJ1-2 gives the full variable domain: KAGVTQTPRYLIKTRGQQVTLSCSPISGHRSVSWYQQTPGQGLQFLFEYFSETQRNKGNFPGRFSGRQFSNSRSEMNVSTLELGDSALYLCASSFRPAAELSNYGYTFGSGTRLTVV.

CDR3 nucleotides: TGTGCCAGCTCACCAGGGACCAATCAGCCCCAGCATTTT. Translating it yields CASSPGTNQPQHF. This chain links TRBV18 with TRBJ1-5; tentatively, D is TRBD1 (5 bases). CDR1 and CDR2 (germline): KGHSH, LQKENI. Trimming pared 2 bases from V and 3 bases from J, leaving 5 bases between. The CDR3 loop spans 13 amino acids.

V is TRBV5-1 and J is TRBJ1-2; the match to TRBD1 covers 7 bases. V gave up 2 bases and J gave up 10 bases; unmatched junction bases: 11. Germline V lookup: CDR1 SGHRS, CDR2 YFSETQ. There are 14 residues in the CDR3. The DNA of the CDR3 is TGCGCCAGCAGCTTACAGACAGGGATTCGTCTCTACACCTTC. Residues: CASSLQTGIRLYTF.

This clone was counted a single time. The V call is TRBV5-4, the J call TRBJ1-1; D ambiguous. Trimming stripped 3 bases from V and 3 bases from J, with 9 bases between. This CDR3 has 13 amino acids. Germline-derived CDR1 and CDR2 are SGHNT and YYREEE (reference sequence). Written as DNA, the CDR3 is TGTGCCAGCAGCTGGTTAGGAGACACTGAAGCTTTCTTT. Amino acids: CASSWLGDTEAFF. Drawing the rest from reference TRBV5-4 and TRBJ1-1, the complete variable domain is ETGVTQSPTHLIKTRGQQVTLRCSSQSGHNTVSWYQQALGQGPQFIFQYYREEENGRGNFPPRFSGLQFPNYSSELNVNALELDDSALYLCASSWLGDTEAFFGQGTRLTVV.

This clone was seen only once. The J gene is TRBJ2-1, the V gene TRBV11-3, with D perhaps matching TRBD2 (7 bases). V was trimmed by 0 bases and J by 9 bases, leaving 15 bases between them. Germline CDR1 reads SGHNT; CDR2 reads YENEEA. CDR3 length equals 15 residues. The CDR3 DNA sequence: TGTGCCAGCAGCTTAGAGGGTCGGGGGGCTAGTGAGCAGTTCTTC. Protein product: CASSLEGRGASEQFF.

The V gene is TRBV18, the J gene TRBJ2-7; 10 nucleotides match TRBD2. The CDR3 covers 17 residues. V lost 2 bases, J lost 3 bases, and 10 bases stayed unmatched. In germline, CDR1 is KGHSH, CDR2 LQKENI. The CDR3 DNA is TGTGCCAGCTCACCAATGTCACCGCTAGCGGGAGTCTACGAGCAGTACTTC. As protein: CASSPMSPLAGVYEQYF.

The J gene is TRBJ2-1, the V gene TRBV5-1; D is unresolved. CDR1 is SGHRS and CDR2 is YFSETQ in the germline V gene. The CDR3 extends over 15 amino acids. V was cut by 4 bases and J by 0 bases, with 11 bases left in between. CDR3: CASSDGPLSYNEQFF. The CDR3 DNA reads TGCGCCAGCAGCGACGGCCCCCTCTCCTACAATGAGCAGTTCTTC.

The J gene is TRBJ1-3, the V gene TRBV6-6; D remains ambiguous. Germline CDR1 is MNHNY and CDR2 is SVGAGI (reference sequence). This CDR3 region has 14 residues. V was trimmed by 0 bases and J by 9 bases, leaving 12 bases between them. The CDR3 bases are TGTGCCAGCAGTTACTCGTCTGAACAAGGCACCATATATTTT. This encodes CASSYSSEQGTIYF.

The chain carries TRBV2 and TRBJ1-2, with D possibly being TRBD1 (5 bases). CDR3 length: 13 amino acids. In germline, CDR1 is SNHLY, CDR2 FYNNEI. V was cut by 1 base and J by 8 bases, with 11 bases left in between. The CDR3 here is CASSEVRDSGYTF. CDR3 coding DNA: TGTGCCAGCAGTGAAGTAAGGGACTCCGGCTACACCTTC.

The chain carries TRBV10-3 and TRBJ1-4, with a tentative D call TRBD1 (5 bases). The CDR3 runs 14 residues. Germline V gene data show CDR1 as ENHRY and CDR2 as SYGVKD. Trimming stripped 6 bases from V and 5 bases from J, with 13 bases between. The CDR3 DNA follows: TGTGCCATCAGAGCCGGGACGGAAAATGAAAAACTGTTTTTT. It is translated as CAIRAGTENEKLFF.

The genes are TRBV28 and TRBJ2-1; D is perhaps TRBD2 (6 bases). The germline gives CDR1 MDHEN, CDR2 SYDVKM. V was shortened by 7 bases and J by 14 bases, with 15 bases between the two germline ends. There are 11 residues in the CDR3. The CDR3 spells CASTNRDSEFF. The CDR3 DNA sequence: TGTGCCAGCACAAACCGGGACTCGGAGTTCTTC.

This sequence joins TRBV6-5 and TRBJ1-1; possible D gene TRBD1, 6 bases. Germline V gene lookup returns CDR1 MNHEY and CDR2 SVGAGI. The V and J ends lost 10 bases and 2 bases respectively, with 14 bases between them. The CDR3 spans 13 residues. The CDR3: CATGRGGNTEAFF. The DNA for the CDR3 is TGTGCCACCGGTAGGGGGGGCAACACTGAAGCTTTCTTT.

The rearrangement joins TRBV27 to TRBJ2-5; D remains ambiguous. The CDR3 length is 11 residues. In germline, CDR1 is MNHEY, CDR2 SMNVEV (reference sequence). The V end was cut by 6 bases, the J end by 1 base, with 3 bases between. CDR3 DNA sequence: TGTGCCAGCAGCTCCCAAGAGACCCAGTACTTC. This gives the protein CASSSQETQYF.

This clone has just a few counts. This rearrangement joins TRBV9 to TRBJ1-1, with 7 bases fitting TRBD1. Germline assignment: CDR1 SGDLS and CDR2 YYNGEE. This CDR3 contains 14 residues. V lost 4 bases to trimming and J lost 4 bases; unmatched junction nucleotides: 7. The CDR3: CASSPRTGSTEAFF. The CDR3 region has the DNA TGTGCCAGCAGCCCCCGGACAGGTTCCACTGAAGCTTTCTTT. The whole variable domain, remainder taken from reference TRBV9 and TRBJ1-1, is DSGVTQTPKHLITATGQRVTLRCSPRSGDLSVYWYQQSLDQGLQFLIQYYNGEERAKGNILERFSAQQFPDLHSELNLSSLELGDSALYFCASSPRTGSTEAFFGQGTRLTVV.

The chain joins TRBV6-1 to TRBJ2-7; 13 bases align to TRBD2. Germline V gives CDR1 MNHNS, CDR2 SASEGT. V dropped 3 bases and J dropped 6; count of bases not matched to a gene: 17. The CDR3 loop spans 19 amino acids. CDR3 bases: TGTGCCAGCAGTGATGCACTAGCGGGAGGGCCTGGCGGAGTGGGCGAGCAGTACTTC. Translated: CASSDALAGGPGGVGEQYF.

The CDR3 nucleotides are TGTGCCAGCAGCTTTAGGGACGGTGGCTACACCTTC. Its protein is CASSFRDGGYTF. This chain joins TRBV6-1 and TRBJ1-2, with D maybe TRBD1 (5 bases). CDR1 is MNHNS, CDR2 SASEGT, per germline. This CDR3 has 12 amino acids. With 6 bases removed from V and 7 bases from J, the gap between germline ends came to 12 bases.

The chain uses TRBV2 and TRBJ2-2; 13 bases match TRBD2. Trimming took 6 bases from V and 5 from J; bases not matched to a gene: 6. The CDR3 loop spans 16 amino acids. Germline-derived CDR1 and CDR2 are SNHLY and FYNNEI. In nucleotides, the CDR3 is TGTGCCAGCAGCCTAGCGGGACTAGCGGGGACCGGGGAGCTGTTTTTT. Amino acids: CASSLAGLAGTGELFF.

The V and J genes are TRBV14 and TRBJ1-4; 7 bases line up with TRBD1. The V and J ends lost 4 bases and 6 bases, in that order; junction bases with no gene match: 11. The CDR3 covers 16 residues. The germline CDR1 and CDR2 sequences are SGHDN and FVKESK. This chain's CDR3 is CASSRQGAGRDEKLFF. CDR3 sequence (DNA): TGTGCCAGCAGCCGACAGGGCGCCGGGAGGGATGAAAAACTGTTTTTT.

The CDR3: CASSPSQGEAEQYF. The CDR3 region has the DNA TGTGCCAGCTCACCATCGCAGGGGGAAGCCGAGCAGTACTTC. This rearrangement joins TRBV18 to TRBJ2-7; 7 bases agree with TRBD1. Germline V CDR1 and CDR2: KGHSH, LQKENI. Losses at the gene ends were 2 bases for V and 6 bases for J; bases not matched to a gene: 7. This CDR3 is built from 14 residues. The full variable domain, in which reference TRBV18 and TRBJ2-7 provide the parts outside the CDR3, is NAGVMQNPRHLVRRRGQEARLRCSPMKGHSHVYWYRQLPEEGLKFMVYLQKENIIDESGMPKERFSAEFPKEGPSILRIQQVVRGDSAAYFCASSPSQGEAEQYFGPGTRLTVT.